Shown below are 30 T cell receptor beta chains from a single sample sequenced in a study of T-cell memory formation after mild COVID-19. TCRdb analysed the 5' RACE reads with MiXCR anew, one entry per CDR3 protein. In the table there are about 290,000 distinct CDR3 sequences, roughly 15% of which are singletons. Sequencing was carried out using PBMCs or a T cell subset sorted from them (not recorded which). The receptor source for this set is a man younger than 30 who had mild COVID-19 (a few samples of this study predate the infection). Cell type and time point are not known.

This clonotype was seen ten or more times. As DNA, the CDR3 is TGTGCCAGCTACGGACAACCGGGTGGCTACACCTTC. Amino acid sequence: CASYGQPGGYTF. The rearrangement joins TRBV6-5 to TRBJ1-2, with D maybe TRBD1 (5 bases). The germline gives CDR1 MNHEY, CDR2 SVGAGI. V dropped 8 bases and J dropped 7 bases, with 14 bases sitting between them. This CDR3 spans 12 amino acids.

This clonotype was detected only a few times. The rearrangement links TRBV5-6 to TRBJ2-5; maybe TRBD2 (5 bases). CDR1 is SGHDT, CDR2 YYEEEE, per germline. The V end was cut by 2 bases, the J end by 1 base, with 12 bases between. The CDR3 has 15 residues. CDR3 loop: CASSFRGRFQETQYF. CDR3 DNA: TGTGCCAGCAGCTTTCGCGGGCGCTTCCAAGAGACCCAGTACTTC.

This clonotype was counted a few times. The rearrangement uses TRBV7-8 and TRBJ2-5; 10 nucleotides align to TRBD1. The germline CDR1 and CDR2 sequences are SGHVS and FQNEAQ. V lost 5 bases to trimming and J lost 1 base; unmatched junction nucleotides: 7. CDR3 size: 16 residues. CDR3 DNA: TGTGCCAGCAGCCCCCCCCGGGACAGGGGCCAAGAGACCCAGTACTTC. Protein product: CASSPPRDRGQETQYF.

The sample holds a few counts of this clonotype. V is TRBV10-3 and J is TRBJ1-2; D unclear. Germline values: CDR1 ENHRY, CDR2 SYGVKD. This CDR3 contains 15 residues. V was shortened by 0 bases and J by 10 bases, with 18 bases between the two germline ends. The CDR3 DNA reads TGTGCCATCAGTGAGTCGATTGGACGACGCTTGGACTACACCTTC. Translation gives CAISESIGRRLDYTF.

This chain joins TRBV9 and TRBJ2-7; TRBD1 agrees at 10 bases. From germline, CDR1 is SGDLS and CDR2 YYNGEE. V trimming: 3 bases; J trimming: 5 bases; junction bases outside the gene matches: 14. The CDR3 extends over 17 amino acids. The CDR3 DNA is TGTGCCAGCAGCGCCCGTCAAAGGGACAGGGGAACCAACGAGCAGTACTTC. It codes for CASSARQRDRGTNEQYF.

This clonotype was detected many times. The chain has TRBV7-3 and TRBJ1-6; D uncertain. The germline V gene encodes CDR1 SGHTA and CDR2 FQGTGA. Trimming removed 2 bases from V and 10 bases from J, with 12 bases in between. The CDR3 is 14 amino acids. CDR3 protein: CASSLLAVGSPLHF. The CDR3 region has the DNA TGTGCCAGCAGCTTACTAGCTGTCGGGTCACCCCTCCACTTT.

This clonotype has only a few counts. J is TRBJ2-5 and V is TRBV12-3 or TRBV12-4; D is possibly TRBD1 (6 bases). This CDR3 comprises 14 residues. The V end lost 6 bases, the J end lost 3 bases, and 14 bases lay between the germline ends. The DNA for the CDR3 is TGTGCCAGCAGACCCCGAGGACAGAAAGAGACCCAGTACTTC. It encodes CASRPRGQKETQYF.

J is TRBJ2-5 and V is TRBV14; D perhaps matches TRBD1 (8 bases). The CDR3 covers 14 residues. Trimming left V 1 base short and J 5 bases short, with 11 bases between. In germline, CDR1 is SGHDN, CDR2 FVKESK. CDR3 amino acids: CASSQAQGGETQYF. Here the CDR3 DNA reads TGTGCCAGCAGCCAAGCACAGGGGGGGGAGACCCAGTACTTC. Supplemented by reference TRBV14 and TRBJ2-5, the full variable domain reads EAGVTQFPSHSVIEKGQTVTLRCDPISGHDNLYWYRRVMGKEIKFLLHFVKESKQDESGMPNNRFLAERTGGTYSTLKVQPAELEDSGVYFCASSQAQGGETQYFGPGTRLLVL.

This clonotype was observed a few times. The V call is TRBV20-1, the J call TRBJ2-2, with unresolved D. Trimming left V 1 base short and J 2 bases short, with 8 bases between. Germline lookup yields CDR1 DFQATT and CDR2 SNEGSKA (reference sequence). The CDR3 spans 14 residues. The CDR3 DNA is TGCAGTGCTAGAGCGATCCACAACACCGGGGAGCTGTTTTTT. Its translation is CSARAIHNTGELFF.

This clonotype was observed a handful of times. This chain connects TRBV13 to TRBJ2-1; D perhaps matches TRBD1 (6 bases). V was clipped by 5 bases and J by 9 bases, with 20 bases between them. Germline loops: CDR1 PRHDT, CDR2 FYEKMQ (reference sequence). The CDR3 loop spans 15 amino acids. The CDR3 region is CASSAAGTSTGEQFF. The DNA for the CDR3 is TGTGCCAGCAGCGCCGCCGGGACATCCACCGGTGAGCAGTTCTTC.

The table lists this clonotype with a few counts. The chain combines TRBV5-1 with TRBJ2-5; D call uncertain. This CDR3 has 14 residues. V lost 4 bases, J lost 3 bases, and 13 bases lay in between. The V gene's germline CDR1 is SGHRS and CDR2 YFSETQ. This chain's CDR3 is CASSTGPREETQYF. For the CDR3, the DNA is TGCGCCAGCAGCACCGGGCCTAGGGAAGAGACCCAGTACTTC.

The chain combines TRBV5-1 with TRBJ1-4; D is unresolved. V dropped 1 base and J dropped 3 bases, with 10 bases sitting between them. The germline V gene has CDR1 SGHRS and CDR2 YFSETQ. The CDR3 length is 15 residues. As DNA, the CDR3 is TGCGCCAGCAGCTTGTTCCCTGGCGCTAATGAAAAACTGTTTTTT. This gives the protein CASSLFPGANEKLFF.

This clonotype occurred a few times. This sequence joins TRBV7-2 and TRBJ2-5; TRBD1 matches at 9 bases. In germline, CDR1 is SGHTA, CDR2 FQGNSA. Unmatched junction bases numbered 0, after V lost 0 bases and J lost 4 bases. This CDR3 has 14 residues. The CDR3 coding sequence is TGTGCCAGCAGCTTAGCGACAGGGGGAGAGACCCAGTACTTC. Residues: CASSLATGGETQYF.

This clonotype occurred a few times. The genes are TRBV12-3 or TRBV12-4 and TRBJ2-7; 10 positions agree with TRBD2. This CDR3 has 14 residues. V was clipped by 7 bases and J by 3 bases; unmatched bases: 6. CDR3 coding DNA: TGTGCCAGCACCGTAGCGGGGGGACACTACGAGCAGTACTTC. It yields the protein CASTVAGGHYEQYF.

This clonotype was seen only a few times. The chain employs TRBV6-6 and TRBJ1-2; tentatively, D is TRBD1 (6 bases). The CDR3 is 12 amino acids. V dropped 7 bases and J dropped 3 bases, with 9 bases sitting between them. Germline V lookup: CDR1 MNHNY, CDR2 SVGAGI (reference sequence). The CDR3 here is CASKGVDYGYTF. For the CDR3, the DNA is TGTGCCAGCAAGGGGGTTGACTATGGCTACACCTTC.

V and J are TRBV5-1 and TRBJ2-4; D may be TRBD1 (6 bases). Trimming removed 0 bases at V and 6 bases at J, with 10 bases between. The germline gives CDR1 SGHRS, CDR2 YFSETQ. The CDR3 is 14 residues long. The CDR3 sequence: CASSLGQGTNIQYF. The CDR3 nucleotides read TGCGCCAGCAGCTTGGGGCAGGGGACAAACATTCAGTACTTC.

V and J are TRBV19 and TRBJ2-3; 7 bases align to TRBD1. This CDR3 is built from 13 residues. Trimming at V came to 6 bases and at J to 4 bases, leaving 4 bases not matched to a gene. Germline V lookup: CDR1 LNHDA, CDR2 SQIVND (reference sequence). CDR3 region: CASRTGQADTQYF. DNA for the CDR3: TGTGCCAGTAGAACAGGACAGGCAGATACGCAGTATTTT.

The J gene is TRBJ1-6, the V gene TRBV6-2 or TRBV6-3; perhaps TRBD1 as D (5 bases). CDR3 length equals 15 residues. Germline V gives CDR1 MNHEY, CDR2 SVGEGT. Deletions cut 8 bases from V and 3 bases from J, with 14 bases between. This chain's CDR3 is CASRRQNLYNSPLHF. CDR3 DNA: TGTGCCAGCCGCCGACAGAACCTCTATAATTCACCCCTCCACTTT.

The chain couples TRBV4-3 to TRBJ2-3, with TRBD2 matching over 8 bases. Trimming cost V 0 bases and J 5 bases; bases outside gene matches: 7. CDR3 size: 16 residues. CDR1 LGHNA and CDR2 YSLEER come from the germline V gene. The CDR3 bases are TGCGCCAGCAGCCAAGAGCCGGGGGGGCGGAAAGATACGCAGTATTTT. This gives the protein CASSQEPGGRKDTQYF.

V is TRBV7-8 and J is TRBJ2-1, with D unclear. V dropped 1 base and J dropped 7 bases, with 11 bases sitting between them. The CDR3 has 14 residues. The germline V gene has CDR1 SGHVS and CDR2 FQNEAQ. The chain's CDR3 is CASSLVVGPNEQFF. CDR3 sequence (DNA): TGTGCCAGCAGCTTAGTGGTGGGCCCTAATGAGCAGTTCTTC.

This clonotype has ten or more counts. V usage is TRBV15 and J usage is TRBJ2-7; D possibly uses TRBD1 or TRBD2 (6 bases each). CDR3 length: 18 residues. V lost 0 bases and J 5 bases, leaving 23 bases between the germline ends. Germline lookup yields CDR1 LNHNV and CDR2 YYDKDF (reference sequence). The CDR3 region is CATSRDRGGGYRPNEQYV. The CDR3 nucleotides read TGTGCCACCAGCAGAGACAGGGGAGGCGGGTACCGACCAAACGAGCAGTACGTC.

This chain connects TRBV6-5 to TRBJ2-7; 8 bases are shared with TRBD1. This CDR3 is built from 15 residues. The germline V gene encodes CDR1 MNHEY and CDR2 SVGAGI. V shed 8 bases, J shed 0 bases, and the junction held 9 bases outside the gene matches. CDR3 nucleotides: TGTGCCAGCTCCCGAGACAGGGGATCCTCCTACGAGCAGTACTTC. Amino acids: CASSRDRGSSYEQYF.

A few counts support this clonotype. The chain combines TRBV5-1 with TRBJ2-6; 7 bases map to TRBD1. The CDR3 loop spans 16 amino acids. V lost 5 bases to trimming and J lost 1 base; unmatched junction nucleotides: 6. Germline V gene sequence: CDR1 SGHRS, CDR2 YFSETQ. The CDR3: CASSFTGVSGANVLTF. The DNA of the CDR3 is TGCGCCAGCAGTTTTACAGGGGTTTCTGGGGCCAACGTCCTGACTTTC.

This clonotype was recorded a few times. The chain has TRBV4-3 and TRBJ1-2; D unresolved. Trimming left V 0 bases short and J 3 bases short, with 14 bases between. Germline CDR1 and CDR2: LGHNA and YSLEER. The CDR3 spans 16 residues. The CDR3 nucleotides read TGCGCCAGCAGCCAAGAGTTGTCCCGAGGAGACTATGGCTACACCTTC. Protein sequence: CASSQELSRGDYGYTF.

This clonotype was observed a few times. The DNA for the CDR3 is TGTGCCAGCAGCTCGACAGGGGGGAGCGGAGATACGCAGTATTTT. It translates to CASSSTGGSGDTQYF. This sequence joins TRBV7-8 and TRBJ2-3; 9 bases fit TRBD1. The germline V gene has CDR1 SGHVS and CDR2 FQNEAQ. V shed 4 bases, J shed 5 bases, and the junction held 7 bases outside the gene matches. This CDR3 is built from 15 residues.

The chain has TRBV12-3 or TRBV12-4 and TRBJ2-5; 11 bases are shared with TRBD2. This CDR3 has 20 residues. The ends lost 3 bases at V and 5 bases at J; junction bases unmatched: 20. CDR3 residues: CASSLSELAGASPSTETQYF. The CDR3 nucleotides read TGTGCCAGCAGTTTGAGCGAACTAGCGGGGGCATCTCCATCCACGGAGACCCAGTACTTC.

This clonotype showed up many times. V is TRBV4-1 and J is TRBJ2-3, with unresolved D. Germline assignment: CDR1 MGHRA and CDR2 YSYEKL. V was cut by 0 bases and J by 4 bases, with 11 bases left in between. This CDR3 has 15 amino acids. The CDR3 DNA is TGCGCCAGCAGCCAAGAATGGCAGGTGGCAGATACGCAGTATTTT. This sequence encodes CASSQEWQVADTQYF.

The chain recombines TRBV7-9 with TRBJ2-5; tentative D call: TRBD1 (5 bases). Looked up from germline, CDR1 is SEHNR and CDR2 is FQNEAQ (reference sequence). The CDR3 consists of 16 residues. Trimming cost V 4 bases and J 3 bases, with 18 bases left between them. CDR3 bases: TGTGCCAGCAGCTATGAGGAAGCCCAGGGCAAAGAGACCCAGTACTTC. Translation gives CASSYEEAQGKETQYF.

The V gene is TRBV4-3, the J gene TRBJ2-3; 11 nucleotides match TRBD2. Germline-derived CDR1 and CDR2 are LGHNA and YSLEER. This CDR3 spans 17 amino acids. V shed 2 bases and J 5 bases; nucleotides not matched to a gene: 9. CDR3 in amino acids: CASSQLGTSGSRDTQYF. DNA for the CDR3: TGCGCCAGCAGCCAACTAGGGACTAGCGGTTCCCGAGATACGCAGTATTTT.

The CDR3 DNA sequence: TGCGCCAGCAGCCGAGATGGACGGGTGGGAGAGACCCAGTACTTC. It specifies CASSRDGRVGETQYF. V and J are TRBV5-1 and TRBJ2-5; unclear D gene. CDR3 size: 15 residues. Germline V gives CDR1 SGHRS, CDR2 YFSETQ. The ends were cut back, 4 bases at V and 4 bases at J, with 17 bases in the middle.